This TCR beta chain was sequenced during a study of prognosis after radiotherapy for stage I lung cancer. Looking at the study overall: In this cohort, every patient with non-small cell lung cancer was regarded as medically inoperable.

The study amplified the TCR beta CDR3 region from genomic DNA. This amplification was carried out by two rounds of multiplex PCR. Round one of PCR was performed, and it used primers specific to each TRBV and TRBJ gene. TCRdb itself ran the multiplex PCR reads through MiXCR, one entry per CDR3 protein. The data hold 25,000 to 35,000 distinct CDR3 sequences, with 25% to 35% observed a single time. V trimming: 5 bases; J trimming: 8 bases; junction bases outside the gene matches: 10. The CDR3 consists of 15 residues. The sequencing here drew on PBMCs, taken before or after stereotactic body radiation therapy (not recorded which). The TCR sequence derives from a donor over 45 with non-small cell lung cancer. The chain has TRBV12-3 or TRBV12-4 and TRBJ1-5; 9 nucleotides align to TRBD1. In DNA form, the CDR3 reads TGTGCCAGCAGTGAAATGACAGGGGGTGGTAAGCCCCAGCATTTT. Its translation is CASSEMTGGGKPQHF.